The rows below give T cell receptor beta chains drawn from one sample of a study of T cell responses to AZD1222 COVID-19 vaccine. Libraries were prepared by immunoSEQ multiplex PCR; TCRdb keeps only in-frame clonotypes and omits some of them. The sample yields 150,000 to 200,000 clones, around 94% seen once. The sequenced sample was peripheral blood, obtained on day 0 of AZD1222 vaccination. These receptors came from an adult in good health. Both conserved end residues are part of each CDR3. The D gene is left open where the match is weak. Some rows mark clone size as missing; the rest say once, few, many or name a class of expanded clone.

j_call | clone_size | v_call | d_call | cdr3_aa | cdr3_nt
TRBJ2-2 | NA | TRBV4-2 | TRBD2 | CASSPLAGGTGELFF | TGTGCCAGCAGCCCACTAGCGGGAGGGACCGGGGAGCTGTTTTTT
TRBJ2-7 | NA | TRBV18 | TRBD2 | CASSPIPSGVYEQYF | TGTGCCAGCTCACCAATCCCTAGCGGGGTCTACGAGCAGTACTTC
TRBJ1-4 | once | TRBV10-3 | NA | CAISEINEKLFF | TGTGCCATCAGTGAGATTAATGAAAAACTGTTTTTT
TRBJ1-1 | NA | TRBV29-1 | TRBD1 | CSADRGLVAFF | TGCAGCGCTGACAGGGGGCTTGTAGCTTTCTTT
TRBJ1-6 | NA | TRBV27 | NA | CASSALINSPLHF | TGTGCCAGCAGTGCCCTGATTAATTCACCCCTCCACTTT
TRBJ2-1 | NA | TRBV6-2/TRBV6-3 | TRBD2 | CASSYGGGRNEQFF | TGTGCCAGCAGTTATGGGGGGGGGAGGAATGAGCAGTTCTTC
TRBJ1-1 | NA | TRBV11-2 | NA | CASSSNGFEAFF | TGTGCCAGCAGCTCAAACGGATTTGAAGCTTTCTTT
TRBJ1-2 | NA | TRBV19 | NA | CASSIGLPGGYTF | TGTGCCAGTAGTATCGGACTGCCAGGAGGCTACACCTTC
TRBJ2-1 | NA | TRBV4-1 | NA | CASSQRYNEQFF | TGCGCCAGCAGCCAGCGATACAATGAGCAGTTCTTC
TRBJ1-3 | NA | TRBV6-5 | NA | CASSYNPGNTIYF | TGTGCCAGCAGTTACAACCCCGGAAACACCATATATTTT
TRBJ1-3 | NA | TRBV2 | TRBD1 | CASSAFTGVSGNTIYF | TGTGCCAGCAGCGCCTTTACAGGGGTCTCTGGAAACACCATATATTTT
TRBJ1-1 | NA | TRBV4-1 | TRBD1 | CASSPGQGAGLNTEAFF | TGCGCCAGCAGCCCGGGACAGGGGGCGGGTTTGAACACTGAAGCTTTCTTT
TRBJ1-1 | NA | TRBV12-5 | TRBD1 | CASGQGQGGGSYGEAFF | TGTGCTAGTGGCCAGGGACAGGGGGGCGGATCTTATGGTGAAGCTTTCTTT
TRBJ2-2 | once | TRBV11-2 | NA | CASSLVLPNHGGTGELFF | TGTGCCAGCAGCTTAGTATTACCCAATCATGGGGGCACCGGGGAGCTGTTTTTT
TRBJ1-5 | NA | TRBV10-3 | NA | CAISQSRDTYQPQHF | TGTGCCATCAGCCAGTCCCGGGACACTTATCAGCCCCAGCATTTT
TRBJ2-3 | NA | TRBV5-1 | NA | CASSVQGSTDTQYF | TGCGCCAGCAGCGTACAGGGTAGCACAGATACGCAGTATTTT
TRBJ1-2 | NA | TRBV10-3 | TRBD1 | CAISESDRGSYGYTF | TGTGCCATCAGTGAGTCTGACAGGGGCTCCTATGGCTACACCTTC
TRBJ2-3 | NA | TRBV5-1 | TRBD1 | CASSLQGKAYTDTQYF | TGCGCCAGCAGCTTACAGGGGAAGGCATACACAGATACGCAGTATTTT
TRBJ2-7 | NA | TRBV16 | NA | CASSHGPDEQYF | TGTGCCAGCAGCCATGGCCCGGACGAGCAGTACTTC
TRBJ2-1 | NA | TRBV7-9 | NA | CATSDGYNEQFF | TGTGCCACCTCGGACGGATACAATGAGCAGTTCTTC
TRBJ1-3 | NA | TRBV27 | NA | CASKEHSGNTIYF | TGTGCCAGCAAGGAGCACTCTGGAAACACCATATATTTT
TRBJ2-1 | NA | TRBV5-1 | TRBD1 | CASSSGTGFNEQFF | TGCGCCAGCAGTTCCGGGACAGGGTTCAATGAGCAGTTCTTC
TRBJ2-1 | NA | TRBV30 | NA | CAWQTGRAYNEQFF | TGTGCCTGGCAGACAGGGAGGGCCTACAATGAGCAGTTCTTC
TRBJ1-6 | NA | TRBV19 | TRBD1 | CASKGQDNSPLHF | TGTGCCTCCAAGGGACAGGATAATTCACCCCTCCACTTT
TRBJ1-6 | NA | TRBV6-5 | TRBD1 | CASSYSLRQGGSPLHF | TGTGCCAGCAGTTACTCTCTGCGACAGGGTGGGTCACCCCTCCACTTT
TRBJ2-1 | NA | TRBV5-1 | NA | CASMGAGYNEQFF | TGCGCCAGCATGGGTGCGGGCTACAATGAGCAGTTCTTC
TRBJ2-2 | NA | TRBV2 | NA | CARGSGVRTGELFF | TGTGCCAGGGGGTCAGGGGTTCGCACCGGGGAGCTGTTTTTT
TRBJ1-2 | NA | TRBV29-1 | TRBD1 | CSVERGQGGGYTF | TGCAGCGTTGAAAGGGGACAGGGTGGCGGCTACACCTTC
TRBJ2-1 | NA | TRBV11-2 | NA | CASSFGVSRSYNEQFF | TGTGCCAGCAGCTTTGGGGTGTCCAGGTCCTACAATGAGCAGTTCTTC
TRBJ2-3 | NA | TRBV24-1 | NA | CATSDLPPGAGTDTQYF | TGTGCCACCAGTGATTTACCCCCAGGGGCGGGCACAGATACGCAGTATTTT
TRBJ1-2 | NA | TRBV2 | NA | CASSEQGGYGYTF | TGTGCCAGCAGCGAGCAGGGAGGTTATGGCTACACCTTC
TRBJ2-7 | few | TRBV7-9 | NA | CASSLVQEGFNEQYF | TGTGCCAGCAGCTTAGTACAGGAGGGTTTCAACGAGCAGTACTTC
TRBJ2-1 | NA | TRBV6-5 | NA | CASQNYREPEQFF | TGTGCCAGCCAGAACTACAGGGAGCCTGAGCAGTTCTTC
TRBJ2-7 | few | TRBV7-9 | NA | CASSLAGYYEQYF | TGTGCCAGCAGCTTAGCGGGGTACTACGAGCAGTACTTC
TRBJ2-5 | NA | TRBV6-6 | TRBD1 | CASSYRGPGETQYF | TGTGCCAGCAGTTACAGGGGGCCAGGGGAGACCCAGTACTTC
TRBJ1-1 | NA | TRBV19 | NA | CASSIELGVRTEAFF | TGTGCCAGTAGTATAGAGCTGGGGGTGAGGACTGAAGCTTTCTTT
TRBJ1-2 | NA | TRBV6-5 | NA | CASSIDRNYGYTF | TGTGCCAGCAGCATCGACAGGAACTATGGCTACACCTTC
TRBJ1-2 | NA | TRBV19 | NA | CASSLPLDGYTF | TGTGCCAGTAGTCTGCCGTTGGATGGCTACACCTTC
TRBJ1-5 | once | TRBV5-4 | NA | CASSLGGVGGSNQPQHF | TGTGCCAGCAGCTTGGGAGGAGTCGGGGGTAGCAATCAGCCCCAGCATTTT
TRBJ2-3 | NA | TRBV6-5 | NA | CASSYSHGDTQYF | TGTGCCAGCAGTTACTCGCATGGGGATACGCAGTATTTT
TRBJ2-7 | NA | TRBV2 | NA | CASSEQISSYEQYF | TGTGCCAGCAGTGAACAGATCAGCTCCTACGAGCAGTACTTC
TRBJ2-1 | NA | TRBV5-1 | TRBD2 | CASSSSGRSTYNEQFF | TGCGCCAGCAGTAGTAGCGGGAGATCGACCTACAATGAGCAGTTCTTC
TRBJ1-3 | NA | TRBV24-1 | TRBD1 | CATSDTGQGATGNTIYF | TGTGCCACCAGTGACACGGGACAGGGGGCGACTGGAAACACCATATATTTT